These T cell receptor beta chains were read from a single sample in a study of blood T cell repertoires in COVID-19. Assay used: immunoSEQ multiplex PCR; TCRdb lists only in-frame clones, some missing. Counted here are about 73,000 clones, nearly 90% occurring once; the ten biggest clones make up 8.9%. Sequencing was performed on peripheral blood. These receptors were obtained from a man older than 75 with acute or convalescent COVID-19. The CDR3 runs from the conserved cysteine through the conserved F or W. The order of the fields is V gene, clone size, J gene, D gene, CDR3 DNA, CDR3 protein. The D gene is left open where the match is weak. The size of a clone is reported for some rows only, either as once, few or many, or as a class for expanded clones.

>TRBV5-4|once|TRBJ1-2|NA
TGTGCCAGCAGCTCGGTTAACTATGGCTACACCTTC
CASSSVNYGYTF
>TRBV20-1|NA|TRBJ2-1|NA
TGCAGTGCTTATTACAATGAGCAGTTCTTC
CSAYYNEQFF
>TRBV5-1|NA|TRBJ2-6|TRBD1
TGCGCCAGCAGCTTTGGACAGGGGTCTGGGGCCAACGTCCTGACTTTC
CASSFGQGSGANVLTF
>TRBV11-3|NA|TRBJ2-5|NA
TGTGCCAGCAGCCCCGGTCCTCGGAGAGCCCAAGAGACCCAGTACTTC
CASSPGPRRAQETQYF
>TRBV19|NA|TRBJ2-2|NA
TGTGCCAGTACCCCATCAGTGGCCCAGAACACCGGGGAGCTGTTTTTT
CASTPSVAQNTGELFF
>TRBV2|NA|TRBJ1-3|NA
TGTGCCAGCAGCCGACAGACCTCTGGAAACACCATATATTTT
CASSRQTSGNTIYF
>TRBV5-1|NA|TRBJ1-3|NA
TGCGCCAGCAGCTTGCAGGGGATTACAGGAAACACCATATATTTT
CASSLQGITGNTIYF
>TRBV10-1|NA|TRBJ2-7|NA
TGCGCCAGCAGTGCTTATGTAACTAGTGACGAGCAGTACTTC
CASSAYVTSDEQYF
>TRBV6-6|NA|TRBJ1-5|TRBD1
TGTGCCAGCAGTAATCTACAGGGGGATCAGCCCCAGCATTTT
CASSNLQGDQPQHF
>TRBV3-1/TRBV3-2|NA|TRBJ1-2|NA
TGTGCCAGCAGCTTTACAGGGAATGGCTACACCTTC
CASSFTGNGYTF
>TRBV5-6|NA|TRBJ2-3|NA
TGTGCCAGCAGCTTGGGGGGGGCAGATACGCAGTATTTT
CASSLGGADTQYF
>TRBV5-1|NA|TRBJ1-4|TRBD1
TGCGCCAGCAGCTTCGCGGGACAGAATGAAAAACTGTTTTTT
CASSFAGQNEKLFF
>TRBV18|medium-sized|TRBJ1-1|NA
TGTGCCAGCTCACCGGCCAGAATGAACACTGAAGCTTTCTTT
CASSPARMNTEAFF
>TRBV2|NA|TRBJ1-1|TRBD1
TGTGCCAGCACCGGGACAGCAGTGAACACTGAAGCTTTCTTT
CASTGTAVNTEAFF
>TRBV9|NA|TRBJ2-5|NA
TGTGCCAGCAGCGTAGGTTCGAGAGAGACCCAGTACTTC
CASSVGSRETQYF
>TRBV29-1|NA|TRBJ2-7|TRBD2
TGCAGCGTTGTGGCGCCGGCTAGCGGGACACTTAGCTCCTACGAGCAGTACTTC
CSVVAPASGTLSSYEQYF
>TRBV5-1|NA|TRBJ2-6|NA
TGCGCCAGCAGCTTGGTCCCTTCCTCTGGGGCCAACGTCCTGACTTTC
CASSLVPSSGANVLTF
>TRBV28|once|TRBJ2-7|NA
TGTGCCAGCAGCCAAACCGGGACACACTCCTCCTACGAGCAGTACTTC
CASSQTGTHSSYEQYF
>TRBV10-3|once|TRBJ2-2|TRBD2
TGTGCCATCAGGAGCGGGGATAACACCGGGGAGCTGTTTTTT
CAIRSGDNTGELFF
>TRBV5-1|NA|TRBJ2-5|TRBD2
TGCGCCAGCAGCTTGGGTAGCGGGAAGGAGACCCAGTACTTC
CASSLGSGKETQYF
>TRBV3-1/TRBV3-2|NA|TRBJ2-7|TRBD1
TGTGCCAGCAGCCCCTGGGACAGCACCGAGCAGTACTTC
CASSPWDSTEQYF
>TRBV2|NA|TRBJ1-2|NA
TGTGCCAGCAGTGAACGAGGGGGTTTTGGCTACACCTTC
CASSERGGFGYTF
>TRBV2|NA|TRBJ2-5|TRBD2
TGTGCCAGCAGAAGACTAGCGGGGGAGGAGTACTTC
CASRRLAGEEYF
>TRBV7-9|NA|TRBJ2-1|NA
TGTGCCAGCAGCCCTCGTGGGGGGACCTCCTACAATGAGCAGTTCTTC
CASSPRGGTSYNEQFF
>TRBV7-3|NA|TRBJ2-1|NA
TGTGCCAGCAGCCCTGGGGGCCGGGGGGCCGGTAATGAGCAGTTCTTC
CASSPGGRGAGNEQFF
>TRBV30|NA|TRBJ1-2|NA
TGTGCCTGGGAAGCATCAAACTATGGCTACACCTTC
CAWEASNYGYTF
>TRBV18|NA|TRBJ1-1|NA
TGTGCCAGCTCAAATCCGGACAAGAACACTGAAGCTTTCTTT
CASSNPDKNTEAFF
>TRBV12-3/TRBV12-4|NA|TRBJ1-2|NA
TGTGCCAGCAGACCCACAGGGAACTATGGCTACACCTTC
CASRPTGNYGYTF
>TRBV3-1/TRBV3-2|NA|TRBJ1-5|TRBD1
TGTGCCAGCAGCCAAACCTCCGGGACAGGGTCCCAGCCCCAGCATTTT
CASSQTSGTGSQPQHF
>TRBV9|NA|TRBJ2-1|NA
TGTGCCAGCAGCTATATAAGCGGTCCAAAGGTCTTC
CASSYISGPKVF
>TRBV6-5|few|TRBJ2-1|NA
TGTGCCAGCACACTCGGCGGGAAAAACAATGAGCAGTTCTTC
CASTLGGKNNEQFF
>TRBV24-1|once|TRBJ2-1|TRBD1
TGTGCCACCAGTGATTTGACGAGGGGACAGGCCCAGTTCTTC
CATSDLTRGQAQFF
>TRBV18|NA|TRBJ2-2|NA
TGTGCCAGCTCACCACGGGCAGGGGACACCGGGGAGCTGTTTTTT
CASSPRAGDTGELFF
>TRBV6-1|NA|TRBJ1-1|NA
TGTGCCAGCAGTGAAGGGGGGGAGGCTGAAGCTTTCTTT
CASSEGGEAEAFF
>TRBV7-9|NA|TRBJ2-1|NA
TGTGCCAGCACCGGGACACTCAACAATGAGCAGTTCTTC
CASTGTLNNEQFF
>TRBV5-1|NA|TRBJ1-1|NA
TGCGCCAGCAGCTTCTCGGGACAAAGGAACACTGAAGCTTTCTTT
CASSFSGQRNTEAFF
>TRBV11-1|NA|TRBJ2-7|TRBD1
TGTGCCAGCAGCCGGGGACAGGAGGTTACCTACGAGCAGTACTTC
CASSRGQEVTYEQYF